The 5 T cell receptor beta chains listed next were all sequenced from one sample in a study of vaccination and CD4 T cells after COVID-19 (dated by TCRdb to the early 2020s). The library relied on PCR. The instrument given in TCRdb is Illumina iSeq 100. TCR sequencing of DNA from cultured CD4+ T cells used the Oncomine TCR Beta short-read assay at the Johns Hopkins FTIC core. TCRdb trimmed the raw reads at Q25, called clones with MiXCR and kept productive beta chains. Each entry is one CDR3 protein sequence, shown with its most common DNA and genes. The sample contains about 18,000 distinct CDR3 sequences, around four fifths of them found a single time. The ten largest clones represent 16% of the sample. Antigen specificity for these receptors is unknown. The treatment or condition label, read with the paper, signifies: approximately nine-day PBMC culture with coronavirus spike peptide pools or control peptides (ViraFEST assay).

The starting material was CD4+ T cells from blood, cultured in vitro, obtained after SARS-CoV-2 vaccination. The receptors originated from a human donor who received a COVID-19 vaccine.

This clonotype occurred a few times. Here the CDR3 DNA reads TGCAGTGCGCCAACGCGGGGGGGCCAGGGAGATACGCAGTATTTT. As protein: CSAPTRGGQGDTQYF. The chain employs TRBV20-1 and TRBJ2-3, with 9 bases aligning to TRBD2. The germline V gene encodes CDR1 DFQATT and CDR2 SNEGSKA (reference sequence). CDR3 length equals 15 residues. The V segment lost 6 bases and the J segment 5 bases; nucleotides outside the gene matches: 12.

CDR3 nucleotide sequence: TGCAGTGGGGTCAGGGCGTACCAAGAGACCCAGTACTTC. Translated: CSGVRAYQETQYF. The V call is TRBV20-1, the J call TRBJ2-5; maybe TRBD1 (5 bases). CDR3 length equals 13 residues. Germline assignment: CDR1 DFQATT and CDR2 SNEGSKA (reference sequence). V dropped 7 bases and J dropped 0 bases, with 12 bases sitting between them.

The rearrangement uses TRBV30 and TRBJ2-3; TRBD2 matches 8 bases. The germline V gene has CDR1 GTSNPN and CDR2 SVGIG (reference sequence). J was trimmed by 4 bases and V by 0 bases; bases with no gene match: 9. This CDR3 is 16 amino acids long. In DNA, the CDR3 is TGTGCCTGGAGTGTACCTTGGCCTAGCGGGCCAGATACGCAGTATTTT. It encodes CAWSVPWPSGPDTQYF.

This clonotype has more than one count but fewer than ten. The V and J genes are TRBV10-2 and TRBJ1-5, with 11 bases lining up with TRBD1. There are 15 residues in the CDR3. Germline V gene lookup returns CDR1 WSHSY and CDR2 SAAADI. V shed 6 bases and J 1 base; nucleotides not matched to a gene: 2. The CDR3 bases are TGCGCCAGCAGGGACAGGGGGCCAAGCAATCAGCCCCAGCATTTT. Its translation is CASRDRGPSNQPQHF.

This chain links TRBV7-3 with TRBJ1-2, with 12 bases that match TRBD1. Losses at the gene ends were 2 bases for V and 4 bases for J; bases not matched to a gene: 2. This CDR3 region has 15 residues. Germline CDR1 reads SGHTA; CDR2 reads FQGTGA. This CDR3 is CASSLGTGGSYGYTF. The CDR3 DNA reads as TGTGCCAGCAGCTTAGGGACAGGGGGCAGCTATGGCTACACCTTC.